This T cell receptor (beta chain) was found in a study of shared clonotypes between healthy human individuals. Original methodology: ImmunoSEQ junction-only sequences lacked quality scores, so their filtering differed. TCRdb's copy holds only in-frame clones and misses some; the assay was immunoSEQ multiplex PCR. V, J and clone size were drawn from that table, and D and trimming were deduced from the DNA. The sample has approximately 500,000 clones, roughly 79% seen once. Trimming shortened V by 3 bases and J by 5 bases, and 13 bases separated the two germline ends. CDR3 size: 13 residues. Germline V CDR1 and CDR2: SQVTM, ANQGSEA. The unsorted samples took 90 million or so PBMCs to get genomic DNA.

V is TRBV29-1 and J is TRBJ1-1; no clear D. Sequencing was done on a sample of PBMCs. The TCR was taken from a woman aged 40-49 years in good health. Some clones in this sample may be carry-over from other donors' samples. CDR3 nucleotides: TGCAGCGTTGATGAGGGTTCGGGGACTGAAGCTTTCTTT. Translated, it gives CSVDEGSGTEAFF.